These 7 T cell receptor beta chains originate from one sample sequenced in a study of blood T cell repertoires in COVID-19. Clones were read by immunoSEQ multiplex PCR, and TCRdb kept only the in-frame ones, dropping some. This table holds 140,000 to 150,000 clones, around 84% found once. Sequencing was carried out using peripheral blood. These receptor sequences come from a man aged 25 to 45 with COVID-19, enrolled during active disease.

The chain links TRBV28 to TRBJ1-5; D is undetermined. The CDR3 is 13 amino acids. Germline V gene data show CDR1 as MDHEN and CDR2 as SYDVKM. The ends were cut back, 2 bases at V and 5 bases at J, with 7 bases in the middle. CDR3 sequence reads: CASSLGRHQPQHF. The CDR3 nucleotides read TGTGCCAGCAGTTTAGGGCGACATCAGCCCCAGCATTTT. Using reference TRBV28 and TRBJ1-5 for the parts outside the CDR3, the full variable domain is DVKVTQSSRYLVKRTGEKVFLECVQDMDHENMFWYRQDPGLGLRLIYFSYDVKMKEKGDIPEGYSVSREKKERFSLILESASTNQTSMYLCASSLGRHQPQHFGDGTRLSIL.

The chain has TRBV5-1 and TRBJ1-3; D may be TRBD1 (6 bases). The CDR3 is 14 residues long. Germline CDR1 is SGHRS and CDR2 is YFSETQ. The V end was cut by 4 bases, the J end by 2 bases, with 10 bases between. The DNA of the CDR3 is TGCGCCAGCAGCCAAGGGACAACTGGAAACACCATATATTTT. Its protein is CASSQGTTGNTIYF.

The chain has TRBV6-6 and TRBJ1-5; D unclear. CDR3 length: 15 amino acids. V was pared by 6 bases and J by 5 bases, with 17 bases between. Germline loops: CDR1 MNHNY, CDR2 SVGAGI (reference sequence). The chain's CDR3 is CASSPISVSHQPQHF. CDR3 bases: TGTGCCAGCAGCCCAATCTCGGTATCCCATCAGCCCCAGCATTTT.

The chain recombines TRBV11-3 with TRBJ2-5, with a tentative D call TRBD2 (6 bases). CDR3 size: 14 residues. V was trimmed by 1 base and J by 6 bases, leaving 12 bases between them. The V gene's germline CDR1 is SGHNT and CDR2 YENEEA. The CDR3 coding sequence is TGTGCCAGCAGCTTAGCGACTAGTACCCAGACCCAGTACTTC. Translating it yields CASSLATSTQTQYF.

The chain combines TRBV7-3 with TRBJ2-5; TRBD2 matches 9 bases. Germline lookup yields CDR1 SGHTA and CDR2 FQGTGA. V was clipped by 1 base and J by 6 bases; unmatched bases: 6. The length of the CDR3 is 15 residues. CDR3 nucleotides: TGTGCCAGCAGCTTAATGGCGGGAGGGCCCAAGACCCAGTACTTC. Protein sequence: CASSLMAGGPKTQYF. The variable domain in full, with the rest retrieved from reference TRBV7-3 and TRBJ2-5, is GAGVSQTPSNKVTEKGKYVELRCDPISGHTALYWYRQSLGQGPEFLIYFQGTGAADDSGLPNDRFFAVRPEGSVSTLKIQRTERGDSAVYLCASSLMAGGPKTQYFGPGTRLLVL.

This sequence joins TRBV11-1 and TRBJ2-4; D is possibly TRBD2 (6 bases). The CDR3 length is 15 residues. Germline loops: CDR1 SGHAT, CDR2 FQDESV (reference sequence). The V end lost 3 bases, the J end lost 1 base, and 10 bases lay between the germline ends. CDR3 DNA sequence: TGTGCCAGCAGCTTGGGGAGGAGCGCCAAAAACATTCAGTACTTC. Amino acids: CASSLGRSAKNIQYF.

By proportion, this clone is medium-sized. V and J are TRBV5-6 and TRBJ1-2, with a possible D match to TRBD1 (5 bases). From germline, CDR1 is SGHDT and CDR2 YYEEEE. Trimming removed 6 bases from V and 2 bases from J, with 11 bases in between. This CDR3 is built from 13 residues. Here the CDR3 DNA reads TGTGCCAGCACTAATGGGGGGAACTATGGCTACACCTTC. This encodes CASTNGGNYGYTF. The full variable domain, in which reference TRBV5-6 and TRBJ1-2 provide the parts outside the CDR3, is DAGVTQSPTHLIKTRGQQVTLRCSPKSGHDTVSWYQQALGQGPQFIFQYYEEEERQRGNFPDRFSGHQFPNYSSELNVNALLLGDSALYLCASTNGGNYGYTFGSGTRLTVV.